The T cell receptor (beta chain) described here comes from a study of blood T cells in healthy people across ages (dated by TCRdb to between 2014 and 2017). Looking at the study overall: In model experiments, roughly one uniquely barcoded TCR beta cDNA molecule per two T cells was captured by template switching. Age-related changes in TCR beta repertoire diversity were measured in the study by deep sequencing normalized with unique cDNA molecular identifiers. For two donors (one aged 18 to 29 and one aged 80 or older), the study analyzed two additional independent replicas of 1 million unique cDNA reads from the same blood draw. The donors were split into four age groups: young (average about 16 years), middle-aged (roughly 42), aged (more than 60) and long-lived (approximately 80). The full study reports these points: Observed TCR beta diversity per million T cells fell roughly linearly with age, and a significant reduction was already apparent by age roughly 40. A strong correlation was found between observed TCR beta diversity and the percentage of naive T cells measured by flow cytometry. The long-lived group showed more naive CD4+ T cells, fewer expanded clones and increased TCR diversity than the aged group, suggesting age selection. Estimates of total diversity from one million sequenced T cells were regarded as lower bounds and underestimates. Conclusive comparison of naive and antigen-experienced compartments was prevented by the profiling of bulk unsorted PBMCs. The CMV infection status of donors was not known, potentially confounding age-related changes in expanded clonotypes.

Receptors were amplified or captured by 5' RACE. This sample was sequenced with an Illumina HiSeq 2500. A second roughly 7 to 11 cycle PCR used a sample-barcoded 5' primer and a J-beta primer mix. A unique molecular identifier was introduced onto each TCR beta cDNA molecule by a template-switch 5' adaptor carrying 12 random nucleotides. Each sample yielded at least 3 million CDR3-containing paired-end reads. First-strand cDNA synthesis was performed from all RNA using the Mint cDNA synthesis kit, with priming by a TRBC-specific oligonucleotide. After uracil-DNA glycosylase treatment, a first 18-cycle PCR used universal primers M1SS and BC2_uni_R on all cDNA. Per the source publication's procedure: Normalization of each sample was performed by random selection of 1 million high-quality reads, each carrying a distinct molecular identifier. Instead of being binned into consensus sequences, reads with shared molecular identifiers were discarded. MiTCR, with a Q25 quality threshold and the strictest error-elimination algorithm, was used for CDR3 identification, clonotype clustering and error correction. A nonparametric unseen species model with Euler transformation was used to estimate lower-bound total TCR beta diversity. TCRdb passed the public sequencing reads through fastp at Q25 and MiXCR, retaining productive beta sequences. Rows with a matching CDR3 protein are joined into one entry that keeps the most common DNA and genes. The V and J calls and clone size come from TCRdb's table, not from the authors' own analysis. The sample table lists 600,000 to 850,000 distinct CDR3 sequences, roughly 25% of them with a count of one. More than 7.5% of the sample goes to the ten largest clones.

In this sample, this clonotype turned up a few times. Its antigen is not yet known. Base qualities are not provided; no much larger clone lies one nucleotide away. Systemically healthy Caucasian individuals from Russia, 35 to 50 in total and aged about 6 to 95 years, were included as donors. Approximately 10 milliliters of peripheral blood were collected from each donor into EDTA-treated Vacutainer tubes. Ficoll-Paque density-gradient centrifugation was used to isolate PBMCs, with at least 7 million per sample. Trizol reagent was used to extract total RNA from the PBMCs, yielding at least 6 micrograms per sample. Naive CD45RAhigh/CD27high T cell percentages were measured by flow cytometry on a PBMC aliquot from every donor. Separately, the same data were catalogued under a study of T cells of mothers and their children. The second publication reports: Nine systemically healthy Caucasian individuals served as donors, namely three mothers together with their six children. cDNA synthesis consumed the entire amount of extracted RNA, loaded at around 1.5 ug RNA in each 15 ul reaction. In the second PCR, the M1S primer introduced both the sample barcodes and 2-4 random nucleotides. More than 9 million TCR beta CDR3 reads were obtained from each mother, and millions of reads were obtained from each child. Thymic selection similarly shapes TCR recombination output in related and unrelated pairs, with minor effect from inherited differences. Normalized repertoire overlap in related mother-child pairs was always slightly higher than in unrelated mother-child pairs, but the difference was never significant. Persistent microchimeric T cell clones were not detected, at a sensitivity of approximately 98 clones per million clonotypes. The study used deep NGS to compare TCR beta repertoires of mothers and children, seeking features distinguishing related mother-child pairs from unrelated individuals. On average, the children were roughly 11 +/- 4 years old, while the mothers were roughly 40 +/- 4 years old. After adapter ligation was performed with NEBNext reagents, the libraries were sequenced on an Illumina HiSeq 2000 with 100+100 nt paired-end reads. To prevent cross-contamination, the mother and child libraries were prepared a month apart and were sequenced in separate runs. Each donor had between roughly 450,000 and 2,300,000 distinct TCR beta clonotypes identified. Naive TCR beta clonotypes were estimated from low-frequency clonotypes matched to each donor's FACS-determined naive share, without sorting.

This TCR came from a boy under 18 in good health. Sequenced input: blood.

The CDR3 protein is CSVERGLEAFF. The DNA sequence is given as TGCAGCGTTGAACGGGGGCTTGAAGCTTTCTTT. The rearranged segments are TRBV29-1 and TRBJ1-1; TRBD1 could be the D gene, as 6 bases match. The germline V gene yields SQVTM for CDR1 and ANQGSEA for CDR2. The CDR3 has 11 amino acids, counting the end cysteine and phenylalanine. Only CDR3 DNA remains: 33 bases, in frame from the first base. The junction shows trimming of 2 bases on V and 7 bases on J, plus 8 bases between the germline ends. This CDR3, with the reference TRBV29-1 and TRBJ1-1 proteins standing in past its ends, gives the full variable domain SAVISQKPSRDICQRGTSLTIQCQVDSQVTMMFWYRQQPGQSLTLIATANQGSEATYESGFVIDKFPISRPNLTFSTLTVSNMSPEDSSIYLCSVERGLEAFFGQGTRLTVV.